Below are 25 T cell receptor beta chains sequenced from a single sample in a study of regulatory T cells in long-lasting Graves disease. For TCR beta, libraries came from iRepertoire HTBI primers and Arm-PCR of CDR3 regions. TCRdb passed the multiplex PCR reads through MiXCR, listing each CDR3 protein once. In the table there are some 250,000 distinct CDR3 sequences, around 19% of which are singletons. Documented time point: newly diagnosed GD, antithyroid drugs for less than 3 months. PBMCs provided the RNA from which the TCR library was made. The source was peripheral blood mononuclear cells (PBMCs), collected at new diagnosis, from a patient treated with antithyroid drugs. The receptor source for this set is a female donor with Graves disease.

This clonotype was observed at least ten times. This chain uses TRBV18 with TRBJ1-3; D call uncertain. V was clipped by 2 bases and J by 0 bases, with 8 bases between them. The CDR3 sequence is 15 residues long. Looked up from germline, CDR1 is KGHSH and CDR2 is LQKENI. For the CDR3, the DNA is TGTGCCAGCTCACCAGTACAAAGCTCTGGAAACACCATATATTTT. Translation gives CASSPVQSSGNTIYF.

As to this clonotype: A far larger clone differs by one base, so this is likely a read error. The gene calls are TRBV7-9 and TRBJ2-3; 10 bases line up with TRBD2. Germline loops: CDR1 SEHNR, CDR2 FQNEAQ (reference sequence). This CDR3 region has 16 residues. The DNA for the CDR3 is TGCGCCAGCAGCTCACAAGCGGGAGGGATCACAGCTACGCAGTATTTT. This gives the protein CASSSQAGGITATQYF.

The gene calls are TRBV6-5 and TRBJ1-2; D is possibly TRBD1 (5 bases). Germline CDR1 reads MNHEY; CDR2 reads SVGAGI. The length of the CDR3 is 13 residues. V lost 2 bases and J 8 bases, leaving 12 bases between the germline ends. The CDR3 DNA sequence: TGTGCCAGCAGTTACGGGGGAGGGCAAGGCTACACCTTC. Its translation: CASSYGGGQGYTF.

This clonotype was picked up many times. The gene calls are TRBV20-1 and TRBJ2-7, with 10 positions matching TRBD1. CDR3 size: 15 residues. From germline, CDR1 is DFQATT and CDR2 SNEGSKA (reference sequence). Germline trimming cut 1 base from V and 0 bases from J; bases unmatched to any gene: 3. The CDR3, as DNA: TGCAGTGCTAGAGGACAGGGGGCTTCCTCCTACGAGCAGTACTTC. Its protein product is CSARGQGASSYEQYF.

A single count supports this clonotype. A much larger clone is a single base away; this may be a read error. V and J are TRBV20-1 and TRBJ2-3; TRBD1 matches at 8 bases. The CDR3 totals 13 residues. Germline CDR1 and CDR2: DFQATT and SNEGSKA (reference sequence). This chain's CDR3 is CSARQGSGDAQYF. The CDR3 DNA reads TGCAGTGCTCGACAGGGGTCAGGAGATGCGCAGTATTTT.

About this clonotype: Given a far larger clone just one base away, this is likely a sequencing read error. The V gene is TRBV5-8, the J gene TRBJ1-5; D possibly corresponds to TRBD1 (6 bases). Germline CDR1 reads SGHTS; CDR2 reads YDEGEE. The CDR3 runs 16 residues. V was clipped by 0 bases and J by 4 bases, with 14 bases between them. The chain's CDR3 is CASSLVVGQGNQPQHF. DNA for the CDR3: TGTGCCAGCAGCTTGGTCGTGGGACAAGGTAATCAGCCCCAGCATTTT.

Many counts were recorded for this clonotype. The V and J genes are TRBV10-3 and TRBJ1-5, with D tentatively TRBD1 (5 bases). The CDR3 loop spans 14 amino acids. Between the trimmed V and J ends, which lost 4 bases and 3 bases, there was a span of 10 bases. Germline loops: CDR1 ENHRY, CDR2 SYGVKD. The CDR3 bases are TGTGCCATCAGTGTGGGGCCCTCCAATCAGCCCCAGCATTTT. Translation: CAISVGPSNQPQHF.

V gene TRBV5-4 combines with J gene TRBJ2-1; 8 bases map to TRBD1. CDR1 is SGHNT and CDR2 is YYREEE in the germline V gene (reference sequence). V lost 3 bases and J lost 5; bases outside the gene matches: 10. This CDR3 spans 16 amino acids. CDR3 DNA: TGTGCCAGCAGCTCGTGGGGGACAGGAGCGAACAATGAGCAGTTCTTC. It specifies CASSSWGTGANNEQFF. Using reference TRBV5-4 and TRBJ2-1 for the parts outside the CDR3, the full variable domain is ETGVTQSPTHLIKTRGQQVTLRCSSQSGHNTVSWYQQALGQGPQFIFQYYREEENGRGNFPPRFSGLQFPNYSSELNVNALELDDSALYLCASSSWGTGANNEQFFGPGTRLTVL.

The table lists this clonotype with many counts. This chain links TRBV11-3 with TRBJ2-1; D is undetermined. Germline lookup yields CDR1 SGHNT and CDR2 YENEEA. Trimming pared 3 bases from V and 6 bases from J, leaving 6 bases between. There are 12 residues in the CDR3. CDR3 region: CASSFPGNEQFF. The CDR3 DNA reads TGTGCCAGCAGCTTCCCGGGCAATGAGCAGTTCTTC.

This clonotype was recorded many times. V is TRBV18 and J is TRBJ1-2; D gene unclear. CDR1 and CDR2 (germline): KGHSH, LQKENI. The V gene lost 3 bases and the J gene lost 4 bases, with 12 bases spanning the gap. The CDR3 sequence is 14 residues long. The chain's CDR3 is CASSPPGRLYGYTF. The CDR3 DNA sequence: TGTGCCAGCTCACCCCCTGGCCGCCTCTATGGCTACACCTTC.

The chain employs TRBV20-1 and TRBJ2-3; no firm D call. The V and J ends lost 1 base and 4 bases respectively, with 12 bases between them. Per the germline V gene, CDR1 is DFQATT and CDR2 is SNEGSKA (reference sequence). The CDR3 spans 14 residues. CDR3 in amino acids: CSARVEGMADTQYF. CDR3 DNA sequence: TGCAGTGCTAGAGTGGAAGGGATGGCAGATACGCAGTATTTT.

This clonotype is labeled medium-sized (0.01 to 0.1%). The V call is TRBV2, the J call TRBJ2-7, with 10 bases fitting TRBD1. The CDR3 spans 15 residues. Germline CDR1 SNHLY, CDR2 FYNNEI. Trimming cost V 6 bases and J 2 bases; bases outside gene matches: 7. DNA of the CDR3: TGTGCCAGCAGACTCACCGGGACAGGGGCCTACGAGCAGTACTTC. This gives the protein CASRLTGTGAYEQYF.

The V gene is TRBV12-3 or TRBV12-4, the J gene TRBJ1-4; D uncertain. The CDR3 sequence is 16 residues long. V shed 5 bases and J shed 7 bases, with 20 bases lying between them. As DNA, the CDR3 is TGTGCCAGCAGTCAGCACGTCCCCCCGGCCGTTGAAAAACTGTTTTTT. Protein: CASSQHVPPAVEKLFF.

This clonotype was found many times. This sequence joins TRBV28 and TRBJ1-1; D ambiguous. V was pared by 5 bases and J by 3 bases, with 19 bases between. Germline CDR1 is MDHEN and CDR2 is SYDVKM. The CDR3 loop spans 16 amino acids. CDR3 sequence: CASSTPRQTGDTEAFF. The CDR3, as DNA: TGTGCCAGCAGTACCCCCCGTCAGACTGGGGACACTGAAGCTTTCTTT.

This clonotype was recorded many times. The chain is built from TRBV20-1 and TRBJ1-2; D is possibly TRBD1 (6 bases). V was pared by 4 bases and J by 7 bases, with 16 bases between. The CDR3 is 13 residues long. Germline V gives CDR1 DFQATT, CDR2 SNEGSKA (reference sequence). CDR3 in amino acids: CSANLGGGIGYTF. CDR3 in DNA: TGCAGTGCTAACCTAGGGGGGGGTATTGGCTACACCTTC.

Ten or more counts support this clonotype. V usage is TRBV18 and J usage is TRBJ1-6, with 10 nucleotides matching TRBD1. V gave up 3 bases and J gave up 8 bases; unmatched junction bases: 10. This CDR3 has 17 residues. Germline CDR1 and CDR2: KGHSH and LQKENI. CDR3 residues: CASSPALDRGLDSPLHF. The CDR3 coding sequence is TGTGCCAGCTCACCGGCCCTCGACAGGGGGCTGGATTCACCCCTCCACTTT. The variable domain in full, with the rest retrieved from reference TRBV18 and TRBJ1-6, is NAGVMQNPRHLVRRRGQEARLRCSPMKGHSHVYWYRQLPEEGLKFMVYLQKENIIDESGMPKERFSAEFPKEGPSILRIQQVVRGDSAAYFCASSPALDRGLDSPLHFGNGTRLTVT.

This clonotype has a count of ten or more. The chain links TRBV5-5 to TRBJ2-1, with D possibly called TRBD1 or TRBD2 (7 bases each). CDR1 is SGHKS and CDR2 is YYEKEE in the germline V gene (reference sequence). The V end lost 0 bases, the J end lost 7 bases, and 14 bases lay between the germline ends. The CDR3 has 15 amino acids. This CDR3 is CASSLVPGGGNEQFF. The CDR3 DNA reads as TGTGCCAGCAGCTTGGTGCCAGGGGGGGGGAATGAGCAGTTCTTC.

This rearrangement joins TRBV20-1 to TRBJ2-3; 10 nucleotides agree with TRBD2. Per germline, CDR1 DFQATT and CDR2 SNEGSKA (reference sequence). The length of the CDR3 is 15 residues. V trimming: 5 bases; J trimming: 1 base; junction bases outside the gene matches: 6. In DNA form, the CDR3 reads TGCAGTGCTGGAACTAGCGGGACCCGCACAGATACGCAGTATTTT. Its protein product is CSAGTSGTRTDTQYF.

This clonotype was counted many times. J is TRBJ1-2 and V is TRBV6-2 or TRBV6-3; 9 bases align to TRBD1. The CDR3 totals 15 residues. Germline CDR1 reads MNHEY; CDR2 reads SVGEGT. With 5 bases clipped from V and 4 bases from J, the junction kept 8 bases outside the gene matches. This chain's CDR3 is CASSEAAGQGYGYTF. CDR3 nucleotides: TGTGCCAGCAGTGAAGCTGCGGGACAGGGCTATGGCTACACCTTC.

This clonotype occurred many times. The rearrangement joins TRBV15 to TRBJ1-2; no clear D. The CDR3 has 13 amino acids. Between the trimmed V and J ends, which lost 0 bases and 8 bases, there was a span of 10 bases. Germline V gene lookup returns CDR1 LNHNV and CDR2 YYDKDF (reference sequence). CDR3 amino acids: CATSRERAGGYTF. CDR3 coding DNA: TGTGCCACCAGCAGAGAGAGGGCGGGGGGCTACACCTTC.

Many counts were recorded for this clonotype. The chain employs TRBV6-1 and TRBJ2-1, with 10 bases lining up with TRBD1. V shed 3 bases, J shed 10 bases, and the junction held 9 bases outside the gene matches. This CDR3 spans 15 amino acids. Germline V gene sequence: CDR1 MNHNS, CDR2 SASEGT. The CDR3 DNA reads TGTGCCAGCAGTGAGCGGACAGGGGGATCTTGGGAGCAGTTCTTC. As protein: CASSERTGGSWEQFF.

This clonotype was seen many times. The chain is built from TRBV12-3 or TRBV12-4 and TRBJ2-2; no clear D gene. Trimming stripped 1 base from V and 4 bases from J, with 7 bases between. CDR3 length equals 14 residues. The CDR3, as DNA: TGTGCCAGCAGTTTAGGGGGTTTCACCGGGGAGCTGTTTTTT. Residues: CASSLGGFTGELFF.

This clonotype has a single count. V and J are TRBV6-5 and TRBJ1-3; D ambiguous. CDR3 length: 15 residues. Per germline, CDR1 MNHEY and CDR2 SVGAGI. V lost 0 bases, J lost 5 bases, and 11 bases lay in between. The CDR3 loop reads CASSYSMAQRNTIYF. The CDR3 DNA reads as TGTGCCAGCAGTTACTCGATGGCGCAAAGAAACACCATATATTTT.

This clonotype was picked up many times. The chain joins TRBV15 to TRBJ2-1; no clear D. CDR1 and CDR2 (germline): LNHNV, YYDKDF (reference sequence). The CDR3 runs 18 residues. V lost 5 bases and J 10 bases, leaving 30 bases between the germline ends. The CDR3 region has the DNA TGTGCCACCAGCGGGCCCTTAGTGTCCGGCGCGCTTCAGGTCGAGCAGTTCTTC. Its translation is CATSGPLVSGALQVEQFF.

Many counts were recorded for this clonotype. The chain carries TRBV20-1 and TRBJ2-2; D remains ambiguous. Germline loops: CDR1 DFQATT, CDR2 SNEGSKA (reference sequence). The CDR3 length is 13 residues. Trimming shortened V by 0 bases and J by 4 bases, and 6 bases separated the two germline ends. CDR3 sequence: CSAREPITGELFF. CDR3 bases: TGCAGTGCTAGAGAACCTATCACCGGGGAGCTGTTTTTT.